The clone carrying this T cell receptor (beta chain) was seen repeatedly, ten times or more. Looked up from germline, CDR1 is LGHNA and CDR2 is YNFKEQ. CDR3 length equals 17 residues. V was clipped by 1 base and J by 0 bases, with 16 bases between them. This record belongs to a study of blood T cells in healthy people across ages. A second roughly 7 to 12 cycle PCR used barcoded and J-beta primers. TCRdb re-analysed the 5' RACE reads in MiXCR, keeping a single row per CDR3 protein. Of fewer than 950,000 distinct CDR3 sequences in the sample, under 40% are singletons; the top ten hold 10% to 15%. The rearrangement joins TRBV4-2 to TRBJ2-7, with D possibly TRBD1 on 7 matching bases. Sequencing input: blood. This receptor was obtained from a man between 18 and 35 years old in good health. Here the CDR3 reads CASSQVEGQSDSYEQYF. The CDR3 DNA sequence: TGTGCCAGCAGCCAAGTGGAGGGACAGTCCGACTCCTACGAGCAGTACTTC.